A single sample gave rise to the 5 T cell receptor beta chains below, sequenced in a study of PD-L1 blockade in urothelial cancer. The time point is: peripheral blood 6 weeks after treatment start. Libraries were prepared by immunoSEQ multiplex PCR; TCRdb keeps only in-frame clonotypes and omits some of them. The sample consists of some 40,000 clones, around 90% of them appearing once. The starting material was PBMCs, obtained around atezolizumab (anti-PD-L1) treatment. These receptors came from a man between 65 and 85 years old with urothelial cancer.

This clone was seen just once. The rearrangement joins TRBV10-2 to TRBJ2-7; weak D call: TRBD2 (5 bases). Deletions cut 4 bases from V and 2 bases from J, with 6 bases between. The germline gives CDR1 WSHSY, CDR2 SAAADI. The CDR3 is 12 amino acids. The CDR3, as DNA: TGCGCCAGCAGTGGGACTCCCTACGAGCAGTACTTC. Translated, it gives CASSGTPYEQYF.

The rearrangement joins TRBV10-3 to TRBJ1-2, with D maybe TRBD1 (6 bases). Germline CDR1 and CDR2: ENHRY and SYGVKD. V was shortened by 6 bases and J by 9 bases, with 14 bases between the two germline ends. The CDR3 extends over 12 amino acids. The CDR3 nucleotides read TGTGCCATCAGCTGGGGGCAGGCAAGCTACACCTTC. Translating gives CAISWGQASYTF.

The V gene is TRBV4-2, the J gene TRBJ2-3, with 13 nucleotides matching TRBD2. The CDR3 extends over 16 amino acids. Germline assignment: CDR1 LGHNA and CDR2 YNFKEQ. Trimming removed 0 bases from V and 6 bases from J; junction bases left unmatched: 3. The CDR3 DNA is TGTGCCAGCAGCCAAGAGGCGACTAGCGGGAGGGATACGCAGTATTTT. This encodes CASSQEATSGRDTQYF.

The chain joins TRBV28 to TRBJ2-7, with D tentatively TRBD2 (5 bases). Germline CDR1 is MDHEN and CDR2 is SYDVKM. Trimming removed 2 bases from V and 6 bases from J, with 14 bases in between. The CDR3 extends over 14 amino acids. DNA for the CDR3: TGTGCCAGCAGTTTAAGGGAGCCGGGCCGCGAGCAGTACTTC. Amino acids: CASSLREPGREQYF.

Comment on this clone: One end of the junction varies from germline; a read error may be responsible. The chain is built from TRBV9 and TRBJ2-1, with a possible D match to TRBD2 (5 bases). The CDR3 runs to 15 residues. Germline V gene data show CDR1 as SGDLS and CDR2 as YYNGEE. In DNA form, the CDR3 reads TGTGCCAGCAGCGTAGCGCCGGGGTCCTCCAATGAGCAGTTCTTC. It codes for CASSVAPGSSNEQFF.